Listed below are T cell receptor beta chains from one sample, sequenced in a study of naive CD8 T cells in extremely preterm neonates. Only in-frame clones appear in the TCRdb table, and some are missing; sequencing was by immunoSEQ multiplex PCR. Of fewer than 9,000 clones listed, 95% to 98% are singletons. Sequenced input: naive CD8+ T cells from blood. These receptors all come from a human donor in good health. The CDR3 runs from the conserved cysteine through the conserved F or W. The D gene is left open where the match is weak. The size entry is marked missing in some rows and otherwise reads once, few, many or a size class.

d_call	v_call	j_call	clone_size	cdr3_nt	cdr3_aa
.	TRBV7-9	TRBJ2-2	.	TGTGCCAGCGTCCGGGGGAACACCGGGGAGCTGTTTTTT	CASVRGNTGELFF
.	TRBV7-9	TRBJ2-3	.	TGTGCCAGCACTTCGGGGGGGACAGGGCCGAGAGATACGCAGTATTTT	CASTSGGTGPRDTQYF
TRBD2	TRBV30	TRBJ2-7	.	TGTGCCTGGAGCCCCGGGGGGGCCTACGAGCAGTACTTC	CAWSPGGAYEQYF
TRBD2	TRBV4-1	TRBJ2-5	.	TGCGCCAGCAGCCAAGGTTCTCGACTAGCGGGAGTTAAAGAGACCCAGTACTTC	CASSQGSRLAGVKETQYF
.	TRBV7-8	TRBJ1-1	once	TGTGCCAGCAGCTTACCCCAGGGTGGCACTGAAGCTTTCTTT	CASSLPQGGTEAFF
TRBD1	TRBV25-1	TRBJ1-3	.	TGTGCCAGCAGTGACCCACAGGGGCTCTCTGGAAACACCATATATTTT	CASSDPQGLSGNTIYF
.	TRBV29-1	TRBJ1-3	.	TGCAGCGTTTATCACGCGAATGGAAACACCATATATTTT	CSVYHANGNTIYF
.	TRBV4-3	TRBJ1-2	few	TGCGCCAGCAGCCAGACGTTAGAGGGGGATCCTAACTATGGCTACACCTTC	CASSQTLEGDPNYGYTF
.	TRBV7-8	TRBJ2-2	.	TGTGCCAGCAGCCCGACAGAGAACACCGGGGAGCTGTTTTTT	CASSPTENTGELFF
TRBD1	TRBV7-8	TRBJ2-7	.	TGTGCCAGCAGCCCCTGGCGTGGGACAGGGGACGAGCAGTACTTC	CASSPWRGTGDEQYF
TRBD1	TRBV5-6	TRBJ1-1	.	TGTGCCAGCAGCGAGGGGGCTGGGTTGAACACTGAAGCTTTCTTT	CASSEGAGLNTEAFF
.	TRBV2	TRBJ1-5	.	TGTGCCAGCAGTGACGGGGTACTGGGCAATCAGCCCCAGCATTTT	CASSDGVLGNQPQHF
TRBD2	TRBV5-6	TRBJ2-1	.	TGTGCCAGCAGCTTGTCTCTAGCGGGAGCAAATGAGCAGTTCTTC	CASSLSLAGANEQFF
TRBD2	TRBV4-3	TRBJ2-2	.	TGCGCCAGCAGCCAAGTGTCTTTTTTGGCTAGCGGGAGCGGGGCCGGGGAGCTGTTTTTT	CASSQVSFLASGSGAGELFF
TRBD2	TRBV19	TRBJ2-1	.	TGTGCCAGTACCCCCGACAGCGGGAGAGGGGCCTACAATGAGCAGTTCTTC	CASTPDSGRGAYNEQFF
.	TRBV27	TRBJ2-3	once	TGTGCCAGCAGTTTATCGAGAGGAGGCGGGGGCTTTACAGATACGCAGTATTTT	CASSLSRGGGGFTDTQYF
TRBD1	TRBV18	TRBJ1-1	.	TGTGCCAGCTCACCACCGGGACAGGGTGTGAACACTGAAGCTTTCTTT	CASSPPGQGVNTEAFF